This T cell receptor beta chain was sequenced during a study of cytomegalovirus exposure and HLA in healthy donors. Study background: Early released data had around 89 million unique TCRs, all coming from HLA-typed donors. Study-wide findings and caveats: 87-base-pair reads could not separate some V segments, including TRBV6-2 and TRBV6-3.

Of note for this clone: Its antigen remains unidentified.

PCR involved 60 Vbeta and 13 Jbeta primers. Here immunoSEQ multiplex PCR was the method, and the copy in TCRdb shows in-frame clones only, minus some. In the table there are 130,000 to 150,000 clones, roughly three quarters of which are singletons. The CDR3 is 16 residues long. Trimming took 2 bases from V and 6 from J; bases not matched to a gene: 6. CDR1 is MNHNS, CDR2 SASEGT, per germline. The sequencing input was PBMCs. This clonotype was sampled from a middle-aged woman in good health and CMV-seropositive. The V call is TRBV6-1, the J call TRBJ2-1; 11 bases match TRBD1. This CDR3 is CASSESLGTGGNEQFF. In DNA, the CDR3 is TGTGCCAGCAGTGAAAGTCTCGGGACAGGGGGCAATGAGCAGTTCTTC.